This T cell receptor (beta chain) was sequenced for a study of OX40 agonist ivuxolimab in advanced cancers. Study details: From roughly 23 to 90 years was the age range, with a mean of about 54 years, and around 80% were male.

Measured with immunoSEQ multiplex PCR; TCRdb has only the in-frame clones, and not every one. The sample includes approximately 100,000 clones, over 75% seen only once; the top ten take 3.8%. General study points: Determination of antigen specificity was not performed for the expanded peripheral T cells.

The CDR3 has 13 residues. J lost 3 bases, V lost 11 bases, and 9 bases had no gene match. Germline assignment: CDR1 MNHNS and CDR2 SASEGT. On this clone: Its antigen is still unknown.

This chain uses TRBV6-1 with TRBJ2-7, with 8 bases aligning to TRBD1. The sample consisted of CD4+ or CD8+ T cells sorted from blood, taken in a trial of the OX40 agonist ivuxolimab. The clonotype originates from an adult with an advanced solid tumor such as melanoma, head and neck, liver or kidney cancer. The CDR3 spells CAPGGQVSYEQYF. In DNA form, the CDR3 reads TGTGCCCCCGGGGGACAGGTAAGCTACGAGCAGTACTTC.